The 15 T cell receptor beta chains reported below all come from one sample, sequenced in a study of T cell responses to AZD1222 COVID-19 vaccine. Sequencing used immunoSEQ multiplex PCR; TCRdb keeps in-frame clones, though not all of them. The table records 150,000 to 200,000 clones, 90% to 95% of them present only once. The sample was peripheral blood, taken on day 0 of AZD1222 vaccination. Receptors were obtained from an adult in good health.

The chain has TRBV5-1 and TRBJ2-1; 12 nucleotides match TRBD2. The V segment lost 3 bases and the J segment 7 bases; nucleotides outside the gene matches: 8. Germline-derived CDR1 and CDR2 are SGHRS and YFSETQ. The CDR3 length is 16 residues. CDR3 sequence reads: CASSYSSGGARNEQFF. In DNA, the CDR3 is TGCGCCAGCAGCTACTCTAGCGGGGGGGCCCGGAATGAGCAGTTCTTC.

The gene calls are TRBV11-3 and TRBJ2-1; D gene unclear. CDR3 length: 15 residues. CDR1 and CDR2 (germline): SGHNT, YENEEA. V was cut by 3 bases and J by 0 bases, with 9 bases left in between. The CDR3 DNA is TGTGCCAGCAGCTTGGGATCGCGCTCCTACAATGAGCAGTTCTTC. Protein sequence: CASSLGSRSYNEQFF. The whole variable domain, filled in from reference TRBV11-3 and TRBJ2-1, reads EAGVVQSPRYKIIEKKQPVAFWCNPISGHNTLYWYLQNLGQGPELLIRYENEEAVDDSQLPKDRFSAERLKGVDSTLKIQPAELGDSAVYLCASSLGSRSYNEQFFGPGTRLTVL.

The CDR3 bases are TGTGCCAGCAGTCCGGGACAGGGGATTATAACAGATACGCAGTATTTT. Its translation is CASSPGQGIITDTQYF. The genes are TRBV27 and TRBJ2-3; TRBD1 agrees at 10 bases. Germline V lookup: CDR1 MNHEY, CDR2 SMNVEV (reference sequence). The CDR3 length is 16 residues. V lost 5 bases and J lost 3; bases outside the gene matches: 8.

This chain joins TRBV4-3 and TRBJ2-1; no clear D. Per germline, CDR1 LGHNA and CDR2 YSLEER. V lost 5 bases, J lost 1 base, and 0 bases lay in between. CDR3 length equals 11 residues. The CDR3 DNA reads as TGCGCCAGCAGCTCCTACAATGAGCAGTTCTTC. As protein: CASSSYNEQFF.

The chain combines TRBV4-1 with TRBJ1-2; D is perhaps TRBD1 (6 bases). V lost 0 bases and J lost 8, with 22 bases in between. The CDR3 length is 17 residues. The germline gives CDR1 MGHRA, CDR2 YSYEKL. The CDR3: CASSQDMGASYRFGYTF. In DNA, the CDR3 is TGCGCCAGCAGCCAAGATATGGGGGCATCTTATCGTTTCGGCTACACCTTC.

DNA of the CDR3: TGTGCCAGTAGTATGGGACAGGGGGGAATCTATGGCTACACCTTC. Its protein is CASSMGQGGIYGYTF. The V gene is TRBV19, the J gene TRBJ1-2, with TRBD1 identical over 11 bases. The germline V gene encodes CDR1 LNHDA and CDR2 SQIVND (reference sequence). V was clipped by 3 bases and J by 4 bases; unmatched bases: 4. CDR3 length: 15 amino acids. Drawing the rest from reference TRBV19 and TRBJ1-2, the complete variable domain is DGGITQSPKYLFRKEGQNVTLSCEQNLNHDAMYWYRQDPGQGLRLIYYSQIVNDFQKGDIAEGYSVSREKKESFPLTVTSAQKNPTAFYLCASSMGQGGIYGYTFGSGTRLTVV.

This clone was seen more than once but under ten times. The chain links TRBV6-4 to TRBJ2-1, with TRBD2 matching 9 bases. The CDR3 contains 16 residues. With 5 bases clipped from V and 0 bases from J, the junction kept 5 bases outside the gene matches. From germline, CDR1 is MRHNA and CDR2 SNTAGT. The CDR3 spells CASSRSGGSSYNEQFF. CDR3 nucleotides: TGTGCCAGCAGTAGGAGCGGGGGGAGCTCCTACAATGAGCAGTTCTTC.

This chain links TRBV18 with TRBJ1-6, with TRBD1 matching over 11 bases. The germline gives CDR1 KGHSH, CDR2 LQKENI. Unmatched junction bases numbered 18, after V lost 5 bases and J lost 15 bases. This CDR3 region has 17 residues. CDR3 residues: CASSYKARDRGAEDLHF. DNA for the CDR3: TGTGCCAGCTCATACAAAGCACGGGACAGGGGGGCCGAGGACCTCCACTTT.

The chain recombines TRBV7-9 with TRBJ1-5; no firm D call. The CDR3 is 13 amino acids. Trimming removed 3 bases from V and 6 bases from J, with 9 bases in between. Germline CDR1 and CDR2: SEHNR and FQNEAQ (reference sequence). The CDR3 nucleotides are TGTGCCAGCAGCTTCGAGGGCCTTCAGCCCCAGCATTTT. Its protein product is CASSFEGLQPQHF.

This chain connects TRBV6-5 to TRBJ1-2; 9 bases fit TRBD1. This CDR3 is 15 amino acids long. With 7 bases clipped from V and 1 base from J, the junction kept 7 bases outside the gene matches. Germline CDR1 is MNHEY and CDR2 is SVGAGI. DNA for the CDR3: TGTGCCAGCAACTCCGGGACAGGGTATAACTATGGCTACACCTTC. This translates into CASNSGTGYNYGYTF.

This chain connects TRBV6-2 or TRBV6-3 to TRBJ1-1, with D hard to call. Trimming removed 4 bases from V and 4 bases from J, with 13 bases in between. CDR1 is MNHEY and CDR2 is SVGEGT in the germline V gene. The CDR3 contains 14 residues. CDR3 region: CASSSEPRGTEAFF. The CDR3 region has the DNA TGTGCCAGCAGTTCCGAGCCCCGAGGCACTGAAGCTTTCTTT.

The rearrangement joins TRBV11-2 to TRBJ1-5; tentatively, D is TRBD1 (5 bases). The germline CDR1 and CDR2 sequences are SGHAT and FQNNGV. Trimming shortened V by 3 bases and J by 4 bases, and 10 bases separated the two germline ends. This CDR3 spans 14 amino acids. CDR3 sequence: CASSLGPGNQPQHF. CDR3 DNA: TGTGCCAGCAGCTTGGGCCCAGGGAATCAGCCCCAGCATTTT.

The V and J genes are TRBV3-1 (or the pseudogene TRBV3-2) and TRBJ1-5; D is uncertain. The V end was cut by 0 bases, the J end by 7 bases, with 10 bases between. The CDR3 length is 14 residues. Germline V gives CDR1 LGHDT, CDR2 YNNKEL (reference sequence). The CDR3 protein is CASSQDYWVQPQHF. In DNA form, the CDR3 reads TGTGCCAGCAGCCAAGATTATTGGGTCCAGCCCCAGCATTTT.

A few counts support this clone. This chain links TRBV7-9 with TRBJ2-7; a possible D gene is TRBD1 (5 bases). The CDR3 loop spans 11 amino acids. Trimming cost V 7 bases and J 4 bases, with 8 bases left between them. Germline values: CDR1 SEHNR, CDR2 FQNEAQ (reference sequence). Here the CDR3 reads CASTGLYEQYF. CDR3 in DNA: TGTGCCAGCACAGGGTTATACGAGCAGTACTTC.

The V and J genes are TRBV19 and TRBJ2-3; 7 bases are shared with TRBD2. The trim removed 5 bases at V and 2 bases at J, leaving 7 bases unmatched. Per the germline V gene, CDR1 is LNHDA and CDR2 is SQIVND (reference sequence). This CDR3 has 15 residues. CDR3 sequence reads: CASSVQRGNTDTQYF. Written as DNA, the CDR3 is TGTGCCAGTAGTGTCCAGCGGGGTAACACAGATACGCAGTATTTT.